These T cell receptor beta chains were read from a single sample in a study of blood T cells in healthy people across ages. TCRdb reanalysed the 5' RACE reads using MiXCR and keeps one entry per CDR3 protein. Altogether about 1.5 million distinct CDR3 sequences are present, around 40% being singletons, with the ten largest covering approximately 4.1%. Sequencing was done on a sample of blood. These receptors came from a young woman in good health. The CDR3 runs from the conserved cysteine through the conserved F or W. The D gene is left open where the match is weak. Rows give clone size only sometimes, using once, few, many, or a class for an expanded clone.

>TRBV29-1|TRBD1|TRBJ1-2|many
TGCAGCGTTGAAGAGCTGGACAGGGGCCTTGGCTACACCTTC
CSVEELDRGLGYTF
>TRBV9|NA|TRBJ1-4|many
TGTGCCAGCAGCGCCGGGGGAGAAAAACTGTTTTTT
CASSAGGEKLFF
>TRBV10-3|TRBD1|TRBJ2-7|NA
TGTGCCATCAGTGGGTCGGGACAGGGGGCGAAGATCTACAATGAGCAGTACTTC
CAISGSGQGAKIYNEQYF
>TRBV12-3/TRBV12-4|NA|TRBJ1-1|few
TGTGCCAGCAGTTTCTCCGTCTTAGGAGCGGCTGAAGCTTTCTTT
CASSFSVLGAAEAFF
>TRBV29-1|NA|TRBJ1-4|NA
TGCAGCGTTTGGGGCACTAATGAAAAACTGTTTTTT
CSVWGTNEKLFF
>TRBV29-1|NA|TRBJ2-7|NA
TGCAGCGTTGAATCGGCTAACTACGAGCAGTACTTC
CSVESANYEQYF
>TRBV24-1|NA|TRBJ2-3|NA
TGTGCCACCAGGCCCCCCGCAGCTGGAGATACGCAGTATTTT
CATRPPAAGDTQYF
>TRBV4-3|NA|TRBJ1-2|few
TGCGCCAGCAGCCAAGAAGTGGGCGGCACGCGTATCTATGGCTACACCTTC
CASSQEVGGTRIYGYTF
>TRBV7-9|TRBD1|TRBJ1-5|NA
TGTGCCAGCAGCTTAAGTCACAGGGGGCCAGAACACCCCAATCAGCCCCAGCATTTT
CASSLSHRGPEHPNQPQHF
>TRBV5-1|NA|TRBJ1-6|few
TGCGCCAGCAGCTTAACACCGAGCTCCTATAATTCACCCCTCCACTTT
CASSLTPSSYNSPLHF
>TRBV29-1|NA|TRBJ2-5|many
TGCAGCGCGCACAGGGAGGAGACCCAGTACTTC
CSAHREETQYF
>TRBV27|TRBD1|TRBJ2-7|NA
TGTGCCAGCAGCCCACAGGGACAGACCCCTTACAATGAGCAGTACTTC
CASSPQGQTPYNEQYF
>TRBV6-2/TRBV6-3|NA|TRBJ2-3|few
TGTGCCAGCAGTTACACGGCCGCCACAGATACGCAGTATTTT
CASSYTAATDTQYF
>TRBV6-2/TRBV6-3|TRBD2|TRBJ2-3|once
TGTGCCAGCAGTTACTCGCTAGCGGGAGGGATCGCAGATACGCAGTATTTT
CASSYSLAGGIADTQYF
>TRBV12-3/TRBV12-4|NA|TRBJ1-2|NA
TGTGCCAGCAGTTTTCGGCCGGCGCCCATTAACTATGGCTACACCTTC
CASSFRPAPINYGYTF
>TRBV6-5|NA|TRBJ2-5|few
TGTGCCAGCAGCCGTCTTGGGAGTGAGCAGTACTTC
CASSRLGSEQYF
>TRBV30|NA|TRBJ2-1|once
TGTGCCTGGAGTGTAAAACGGTTGGCGTTCTTC
CAWSVKRLAFF
>TRBV6-2/TRBV6-3|NA|TRBJ1-2|NA
TGTGCCAGCAGTTACTCCTACAGGGCCGACTATGGCTACACCTTC
CASSYSYRADYGYTF
>TRBV6-5|TRBD2|TRBJ2-1|few
TGTGCCAGCAGTTACTACCCCCCCGTAGCGGGGGCCTACAATGAGCAGTTCTTC
CASSYYPPVAGAYNEQFF
>TRBV15|NA|TRBJ2-3|NA
TGTGCCACCAGCAGGAAGGTTTTCGCAGATACGCAGTATTTT
CATSRKVFADTQYF
>TRBV12-3/TRBV12-4|NA|TRBJ2-7|NA
TGTGCCAGCAGTCAGGACATCCATTCCTACGAGCAGTACTTC
CASSQDIHSYEQYF
>TRBV4-3|NA|TRBJ1-2|many
TGCGCCAGCAGCCAAGGAGGTGGTTATGGCTACACCTTC
CASSQGGGYGYTF
>TRBV11-2|NA|TRBJ1-2|NA
TGTGCCAGCAGCCCCCGGGGGCAGACTTTCGACTATGGCTACACCTTC
CASSPRGQTFDYGYTF
>TRBV7-8|TRBD2|TRBJ2-1|NA
TGTGCCAGCAGCTTGGAGCGGGATCTTGCGGATGAGCAGTTCTTC
CASSLERDLADEQFF
>TRBV7-2|NA|TRBJ2-1|once
TGTGCCAGCAGCTTAGGGCGTACGGGCAATGAGCAGTTCTTC
CASSLGRTGNEQFF